Below are 16 T cell receptor beta chains sequenced from a single sample in a study of cytomegalovirus exposure and HLA in healthy donors. PCR used 60 Vbeta primers and 13 Jbeta primers. Method: immunoSEQ multiplex PCR; TCRdb's copy keeps in-frame clones and lacks some. The table lists some 56,000 clones, approximately 82% of them singletons. What was sequenced was PBMCs. The origin of the receptors is a man over 45 in good health and CMV-seronegative.

CDR3 protein: CASSPLAGGHEQYF. The DNA for the CDR3 is TGTGCCAGCAGTCCCCTGGCAGGGGGCCACGAGCAGTACTTC. The chain combines TRBV6-4 with TRBJ2-7; 8 bases line up with TRBD1. This CDR3 is built from 14 residues. Germline V gene data show CDR1 as MRHNA and CDR2 as SNTAGT. The trim removed 5 bases at V and 5 bases at J, leaving 8 bases unmatched.

The chain combines TRBV18 with TRBJ1-1, with unresolved D. V dropped 1 base and J dropped 1 base, with 7 bases sitting between them. The CDR3 spans 14 residues. CDR1 and CDR2 from the germline V gene are KGHSH and LQKENI. The CDR3 region has the DNA TGTGCCAGCTCACCACAGCGGCAGAACACTGAAGCTTTCTTT. Protein sequence: CASSPQRQNTEAFF.

This clone was recorded a few times. The chain links TRBV27 to TRBJ1-6; D remains ambiguous. Trimming left V 2 bases short and J 6 bases short, with 8 bases between. CDR3 length: 14 amino acids. Germline assignment: CDR1 MNHEY and CDR2 SMNVEV (reference sequence). CDR3 sequence: CASSLSLFNSPLHF. For the CDR3, the DNA is TGTGCCAGCAGTTTAAGTCTATTTAATTCACCCCTCCACTTT.

The genes are TRBV6-1 and TRBJ1-3; 7 nucleotides agree with TRBD1. The germline gives CDR1 MNHNS, CDR2 SASEGT. The CDR3 consists of 15 residues. The V gene end was trimmed by 7 bases and the J gene end by 3 bases; junction bases not matched to a gene: 9. CDR3 in DNA: TGTGCCAGCATGAGGCCAGGGGGAGGTGGAAACACCATATATTTT. Translating gives CASMRPGGGGNTIYF.

This CDR3 is CASRDTGGAGNQPQHF. CDR3 nucleotide sequence: TGTGCCAGCAGGGATACAGGGGGCGCAGGCAATCAGCCCCAGCATTTT. This sequence joins TRBV6-6 and TRBJ1-5; the match to TRBD1 covers 9 bases. With 6 bases clipped from V and 2 bases from J, the junction kept 8 bases outside the gene matches. The CDR3 runs 16 residues. Germline-derived CDR1 and CDR2 are MNHNY and SVGAGI (reference sequence).

The chain carries TRBV10-1 and TRBJ1-3; 9 nucleotides line up with TRBD1. The CDR3 extends over 15 amino acids. The junction had 6 bases not matched to a gene; V was cut back by 7 bases and J by 2 bases. CDR1 is WNHNN, CDR2 SYGVQD, per germline (reference sequence). The CDR3, as DNA: TGCGCCAGCATCCGGGACAGGGACACTGGAAACACCATATATTTT. This translates into CASIRDRDTGNTIYF.

The chain carries TRBV19 and TRBJ1-1; TRBD1 agrees at 8 bases. With V trimmed by 6 bases and J by 5 bases, 5 bases remained unmatched. This CDR3 contains 13 residues. CDR1 LNHDA and CDR2 SQIVND come from the germline V gene (reference sequence). CDR3 in DNA: TGTGCCAGTAGAGACAGGGGCTTGACTGAAGCTTTCTTT. This encodes CASRDRGLTEAFF.

The chain uses TRBV6-5 and TRBJ1-2; TRBD1 matches 8 bases. V shed 6 bases and J 4 bases; nucleotides not matched to a gene: 4. The CDR3 has 13 residues. Germline V gene sequence: CDR1 MNHEY, CDR2 SVGAGI. CDR3 nucleotide sequence: TGTGCCAGCAGGCCCACAGGGGGCTATGGCTACACCTTC. Translated: CASRPTGGYGYTF.

The CDR3 bases are TGTGCCAGCAGCGTCTGGGAAGAGGGAGAGACCCAGTACTTC. Its protein is CASSVWEEGETQYF. The V gene is TRBV2, the J gene TRBJ2-5; D perhaps matches TRBD2 (5 bases). Germline assignment: CDR1 SNHLY and CDR2 FYNNEI. This CDR3 contains 14 residues. V was trimmed by 6 bases and J by 4 bases, leaving 15 bases between them.

This clone was seen a handful of times. This chain links TRBV5-1 with TRBJ2-2; 12 bases align to TRBD1. Germline V gene sequence: CDR1 SGHRS, CDR2 YFSETQ. V trimming: 2 bases; J trimming: 5 bases; junction bases outside the gene matches: 7. The CDR3 is made up of 17 amino acids. The CDR3 coding sequence is TGCGCCAGCAGCTTCTCCGGGACAGGGGGCGGGACCGGGGAGCTGTTTTTT. Translating it yields CASSFSGTGGGTGELFF.

The CDR3: CASRGGGRTNEKLFF. The CDR3 region has the DNA TGTGCCAGCAGAGGAGGGGGCAGGACTAATGAAAAACTGTTTTTT. The chain combines TRBV6-5 with TRBJ1-4; TRBD1 matches at 7 bases. Unmatched junction bases numbered 6, after V lost 6 bases and J lost 2 bases. The CDR3 has 15 amino acids. Germline CDR1 and CDR2: MNHEY and SVGAGI.

This clone was seen only once. V gene TRBV9 combines with J gene TRBJ1-6; TRBD1 aligns across 7 bases. The CDR3 consists of 17 residues. The trim removed 3 bases at V and 8 bases at J, leaving 14 bases unmatched. CDR1 is SGDLS, CDR2 YYNGEE, per germline. The CDR3 spells CASSEGAWAAAYSPLHF. CDR3 nucleotides: TGTGCCAGCAGCGAGGGGGCTTGGGCCGCCGCCTATTCACCCCTCCACTTT.

A word on this clone: Its ends do not fully match the called genes, so a read error is possible. V is TRBV19 and J is TRBJ1-5, with no clear D. Germline V gene data show CDR1 as LNHDA and CDR2 as SQIVND (reference sequence). CDR3 length: 15 amino acids. CDR3 sequence (DNA): TGTGCCAGGAGTAAGACACTTCATAGCAATCAGCCCCAGCATTTT. This encodes CARSKTLHSNQPQHF.

In nucleotides, the CDR3 is TGTGCCTGGAGGCAAACAGGGAGCTCCTATAATTCACCCCTCCACTTT. Translated, it gives CAWRQTGSSYNSPLHF. The J gene is TRBJ1-6, the V gene TRBV30; possibly TRBD1 for D (6 bases). This CDR3 is built from 16 residues. Deletions cut 3 bases from V and 0 bases from J, with 12 bases between. Germline V CDR1 and CDR2: GTSNPN, SVGIG (reference sequence). Supplemented by reference TRBV30 and TRBJ1-6, the full variable domain reads SQTIHQWPATLVQPVGSPLSLECTVEGTSNPNLYWYRQAAGRGLQLLFYSVGIGQISSEVPQNLSASRPQDRQFILSSKKLLLSDSGFYLCAWRQTGSSYNSPLHFGNGTRLTVT.

V and J are TRBV2 and TRBJ1-2; TRBD1 matches at 9 bases. CDR1 is SNHLY and CDR2 is FYNNEI in the germline V gene. Germline trimming cut 6 bases from V and 4 bases from J; bases unmatched to any gene: 6. This CDR3 region has 14 residues. The CDR3 protein is CASSGRDRAYGYTF. CDR3 DNA sequence: TGTGCCAGCAGCGGCCGGGACAGGGCCTATGGCTACACCTTC. Combining the CDR3 with reference TRBV2 and TRBJ1-2 gives the whole variable domain EPEVTQTPSHQVTQMGQEVILRCVPISNHLYFYWYRQILGQKVEFLVSFYNNEISEKSEIFDDQFSVERPDGSNFTLKIRSTKLEDSAMYFCASSGRDRAYGYTFGSGTRLTVV.

The chain combines TRBV18 with TRBJ2-7, with a possible D match to TRBD1 (6 bases). Germline-derived CDR1 and CDR2 are KGHSH and LQKENI. This CDR3 spans 13 amino acids. V was shortened by 5 bases and J by 2 bases, with 10 bases between the two germline ends. The CDR3: CASSGTLAYEQYF. Written as DNA, the CDR3 is TGTGCCAGCTCAGGGACACTAGCCTACGAGCAGTACTTC.